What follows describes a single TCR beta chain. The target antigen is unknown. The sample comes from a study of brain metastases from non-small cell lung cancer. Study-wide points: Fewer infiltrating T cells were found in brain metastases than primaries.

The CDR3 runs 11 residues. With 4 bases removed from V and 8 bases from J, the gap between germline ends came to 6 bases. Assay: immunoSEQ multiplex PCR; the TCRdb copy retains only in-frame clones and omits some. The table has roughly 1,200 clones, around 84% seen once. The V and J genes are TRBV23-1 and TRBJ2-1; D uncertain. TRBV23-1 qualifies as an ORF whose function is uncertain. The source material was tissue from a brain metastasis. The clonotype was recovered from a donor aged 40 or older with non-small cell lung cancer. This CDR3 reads CASSPFDEQFF. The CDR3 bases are TGCGCCAGCAGTCCGTTTGATGAGCAGTTCTTC.